Listed below are T cell receptor beta chains from one sample, sequenced in a study of blood T cell repertoires in COVID-19. TCRdb's table, derived via immunoSEQ multiplex PCR, lists solely in-frame clones and lacks some. The profile covers around 68,000 clones, with roughly 90% appearing a single time and around 1.5% taken by the ten largest. Sequenced input: peripheral blood. The receptors come from a human donor in a cohort sampled during active COVID-19. Each CDR3 is given with its conserved first and last residue. A D gene is named only where the DNA matches it firmly. Clone size is given for some rows only: seen once, a few or many times, or a class if the clone is expanded.

clone size	V gene	D gene	J gene	CDR3 DNA	CDR3 protein
NA	TRBV15	TRBD2	TRBJ2-3	TGTGCCACCAGCAGAGGACTAGCGGCTAGCACAGATACGCAGTATTTT	CATSRGLAASTDTQYF
NA	TRBV6-5	NA	TRBJ2-7	TGTGCCAGCAGCCGTACGGTTAACGAGCAGTACTTC	CASSRTVNEQYF
NA	TRBV10-2	NA	TRBJ1-1	TGCGCCAGCAGGGACTCCTTCATGAACACTGAAGCTTTCTTT	CASRDSFMNTEAFF
NA	TRBV6-6	NA	TRBJ2-3	TGTGCCAGCAGACTCAGGACTTCGAGAAACACAGATACGCAGTATTTT	CASRLRTSRNTDTQYF
NA	TRBV7-8	NA	TRBJ1-6	TGTGCCAGCAGCTTAGGACCCCCAGGGGAGAATTCACCCCTCCACTTT	CASSLGPPGENSPLHF
once	TRBV12-5	NA	TRBJ1-2	TGTGCTAGTGGTCCCAGCGGGAAACTCTATGGCTACACCTTC	CASGPSGKLYGYTF
NA	TRBV4-1	TRBD2	TRBJ2-1	TGCGCCAGCAGCCGACCGACTAGCGGGGCTAATGAGCAGTTCTTC	CASSRPTSGANEQFF
NA	TRBV27	NA	TRBJ1-2	TGTGCCAGCAGTTTATTTAGGGAGGGCTACACCTTC	CASSLFREGYTF
NA	TRBV28	NA	TRBJ2-7	TGTGCCAGCAACACGGCAAACTACGGCGAGCAGTACTTC	CASNTANYGEQYF
NA	TRBV28	NA	TRBJ1-1	TGTGCCAGCAGTTTCAGGCGAATGAACACTGAAGCTTTCTTT	CASSFRRMNTEAFF
NA	TRBV5-1	NA	TRBJ2-1	TGCGCCAGCCTAGCGCCCACTTACAATGAGCAGTTCTTC	CASLAPTYNEQFF
NA	TRBV28	NA	TRBJ2-7	TGTGCCAGCAGTACAGTTTACGAGCAGTACTTC	CASSTVYEQYF
once	TRBV13	TRBD1	TRBJ2-7	TGTGCCAGCAGCTTACAGGGGGTCAACTACGAGCAGTACTTC	CASSLQGVNYEQYF
NA	TRBV7-2	TRBD2	TRBJ2-1	TGTGCCAGCAGTCCGGGACTAGCGGGAAATATAGAGCAGTTCTTC	CASSPGLAGNIEQFF
NA	TRBV9	TRBD2	TRBJ2-5	TGTGCCAGCAGCGTGGGCCTGGGACTAGCGGTCCAAGAGACCCAGTACTTC	CASSVGLGLAVQETQYF
NA	TRBV28	TRBD1	TRBJ1-5	TGTGCCAGCAGTGCGACAGGGCCCTGGATGTCTCAGCCCCAGCATTTT	CASSATGPWMSQPQHF
NA	TRBV27	NA	TRBJ2-2	TGTGCCAGCAGTTTCCAGGCCCCTCAATTCGAATTCACCGGGGAGCTGTTTTTT	CASSFQAPQFEFTGELFF
NA	TRBV7-2	TRBD1	TRBJ1-3	TGTGCCAGCAGCTTAGTGCGGGACAGGGGGCTGACTTTCGGAAACACCATATATTTT	CASSLVRDRGLTFGNTIYF